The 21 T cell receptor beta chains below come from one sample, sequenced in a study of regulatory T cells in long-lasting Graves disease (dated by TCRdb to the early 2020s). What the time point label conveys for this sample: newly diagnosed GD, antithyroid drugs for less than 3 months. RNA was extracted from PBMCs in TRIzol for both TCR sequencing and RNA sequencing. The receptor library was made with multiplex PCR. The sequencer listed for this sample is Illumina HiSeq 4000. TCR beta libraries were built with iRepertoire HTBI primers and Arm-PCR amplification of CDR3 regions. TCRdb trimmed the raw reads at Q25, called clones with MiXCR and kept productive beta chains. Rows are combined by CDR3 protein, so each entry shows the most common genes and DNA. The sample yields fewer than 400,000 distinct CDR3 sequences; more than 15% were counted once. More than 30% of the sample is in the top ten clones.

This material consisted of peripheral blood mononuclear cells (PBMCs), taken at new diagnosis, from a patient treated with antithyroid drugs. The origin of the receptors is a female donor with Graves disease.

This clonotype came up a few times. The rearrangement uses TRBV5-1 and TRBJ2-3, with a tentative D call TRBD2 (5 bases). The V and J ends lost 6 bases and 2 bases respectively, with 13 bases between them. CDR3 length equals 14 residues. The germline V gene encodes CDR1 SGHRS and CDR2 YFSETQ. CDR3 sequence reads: CASIKDLATDTQYF. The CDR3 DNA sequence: TGCGCCAGCATTAAGGACTTAGCCACAGATACGCAGTATTTT.

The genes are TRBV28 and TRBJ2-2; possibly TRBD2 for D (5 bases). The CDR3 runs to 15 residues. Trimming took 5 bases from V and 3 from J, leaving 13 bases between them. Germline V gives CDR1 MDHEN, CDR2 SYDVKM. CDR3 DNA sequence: TGTGCCAGCAGTCCGATACCGGGATACACCGGGGAGCTGTTTTTT. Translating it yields CASSPIPGYTGELFF.

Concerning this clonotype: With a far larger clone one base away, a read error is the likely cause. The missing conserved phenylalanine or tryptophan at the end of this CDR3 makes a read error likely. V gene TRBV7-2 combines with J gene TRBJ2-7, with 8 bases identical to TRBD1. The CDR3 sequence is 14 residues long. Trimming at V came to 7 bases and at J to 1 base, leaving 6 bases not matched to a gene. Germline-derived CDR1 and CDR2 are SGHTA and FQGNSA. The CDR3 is CASTRTGQSYEQYL. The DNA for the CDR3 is TGTGCCAGCACCAGGACAGGGCAATCCTACGAGCAGTACTTG.

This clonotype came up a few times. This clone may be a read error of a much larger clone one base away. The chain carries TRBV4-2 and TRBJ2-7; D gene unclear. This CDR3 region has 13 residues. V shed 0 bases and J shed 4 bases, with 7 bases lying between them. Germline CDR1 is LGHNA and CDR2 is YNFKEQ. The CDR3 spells CASSQDLGYEQYF. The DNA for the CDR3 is TGTGCCAGCAGCCAAGATCTGGGATACGAGCAGTACTTC.

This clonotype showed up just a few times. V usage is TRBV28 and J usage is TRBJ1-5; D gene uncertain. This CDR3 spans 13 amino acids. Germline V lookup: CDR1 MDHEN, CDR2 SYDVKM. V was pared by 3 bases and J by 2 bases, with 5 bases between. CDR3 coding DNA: TGTGCCAGCAGTTTCTTCGGCAATCAGCCCCAGCATTTT. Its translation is CASSFFGNQPQHF.

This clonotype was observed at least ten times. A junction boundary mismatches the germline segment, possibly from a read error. The CDR3 coding sequence is TGTGCTAGCAGCTTAGCTCAGGGATTGAGGGAGACCCAGTACTTC. Its protein is CASSLAQGLRETQYF. This chain links TRBV7-7 with TRBJ2-5, with a tentative D call TRBD1 (5 bases). Germline V gene sequence: CDR1 SSHAT, CDR2 FNYEAQ (reference sequence). This CDR3 has 15 amino acids.

CDR3 sequence: CASSLDSTSGSYEQYF. CDR3 nucleotide sequence: TGCGCCAGCAGCCTAGATAGTACTAGCGGGTCCTACGAGCAGTACTTC. The gene calls are TRBV4-1 and TRBJ2-7, with 9 bases lining up with TRBD2. CDR1 is MGHRA, CDR2 YSYEKL, per germline. With 4 bases clipped from V and 1 base from J, the junction kept 8 bases outside the gene matches. This CDR3 contains 16 residues.

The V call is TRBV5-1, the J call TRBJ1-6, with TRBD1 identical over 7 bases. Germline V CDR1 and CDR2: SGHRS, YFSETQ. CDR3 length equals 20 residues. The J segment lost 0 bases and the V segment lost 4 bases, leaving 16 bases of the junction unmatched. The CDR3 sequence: CASSPRDRDPRSSYNSPLHF. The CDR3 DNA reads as TGCGCCAGCAGCCCTCGAGACAGGGATCCCAGGAGCTCCTATAATTCACCCCTCCACTTT. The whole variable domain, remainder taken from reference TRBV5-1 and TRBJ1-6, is KAGVTQTPRYLIKTRGQQVTLSCSPISGHRSVSWYQQTPGQGLQFLFEYFSETQRNKGNFPGRFSGRQFSNSRSEMNVSTLELGDSALYLCASSPRDRDPRSSYNSPLHFGNGTRLTVT.

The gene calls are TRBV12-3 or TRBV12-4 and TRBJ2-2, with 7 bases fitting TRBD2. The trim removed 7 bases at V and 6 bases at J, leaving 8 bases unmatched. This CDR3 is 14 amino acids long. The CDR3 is CASTRIAGPGELFF. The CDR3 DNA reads TGTGCCAGCACCCGGATAGCGGGCCCCGGGGAGCTGTTTTTT.

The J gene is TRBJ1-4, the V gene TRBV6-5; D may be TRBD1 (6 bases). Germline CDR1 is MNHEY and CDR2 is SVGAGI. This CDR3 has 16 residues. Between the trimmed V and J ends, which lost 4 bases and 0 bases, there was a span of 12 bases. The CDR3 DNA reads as TGTGCCAGCAGTTTTCACAGGGCTGCAACTAATGAAAAACTGTTTTTT. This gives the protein CASSFHRAATNEKLFF.

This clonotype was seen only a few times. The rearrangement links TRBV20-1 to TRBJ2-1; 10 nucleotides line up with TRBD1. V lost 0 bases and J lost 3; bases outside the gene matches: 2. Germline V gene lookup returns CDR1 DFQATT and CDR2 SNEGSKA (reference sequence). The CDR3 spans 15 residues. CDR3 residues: CSAREWTGGYNEQFF. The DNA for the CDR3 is TGCAGTGCTAGAGAGTGGACAGGGGGCTACAATGAGCAGTTCTTC.

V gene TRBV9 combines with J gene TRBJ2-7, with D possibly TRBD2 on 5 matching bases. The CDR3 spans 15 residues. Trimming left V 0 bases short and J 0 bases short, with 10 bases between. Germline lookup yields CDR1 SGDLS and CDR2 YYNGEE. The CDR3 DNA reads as TGTGCCAGCAGCGTAGGAGCGGAGATCTCCTACGAGCAGTACTTC. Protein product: CASSVGAEISYEQYF.

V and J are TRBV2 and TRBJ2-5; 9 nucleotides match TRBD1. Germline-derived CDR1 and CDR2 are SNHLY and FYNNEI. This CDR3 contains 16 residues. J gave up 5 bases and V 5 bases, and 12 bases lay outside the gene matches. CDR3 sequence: CASSPYRGRWLETQYF. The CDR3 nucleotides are TGTGCCAGCAGTCCTTACAGGGGGCGTTGGTTGGAGACCCAGTACTTC.

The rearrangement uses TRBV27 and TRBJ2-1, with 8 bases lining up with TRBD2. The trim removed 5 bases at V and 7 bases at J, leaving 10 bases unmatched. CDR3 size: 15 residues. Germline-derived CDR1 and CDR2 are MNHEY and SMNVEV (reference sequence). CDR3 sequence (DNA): TGTGCCAGCAGTCCCCCGGGACTAGGGATGAATGAGCAGTTCTTC. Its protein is CASSPPGLGMNEQFF.

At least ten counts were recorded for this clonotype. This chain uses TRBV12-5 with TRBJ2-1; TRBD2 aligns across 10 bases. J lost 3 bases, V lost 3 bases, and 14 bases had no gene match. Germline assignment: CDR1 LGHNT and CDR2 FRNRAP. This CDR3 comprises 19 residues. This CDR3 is CASGFRVLKASGSYNEQFF. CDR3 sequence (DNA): TGTGCTAGTGGTTTCCGTGTTTTGAAGGCTAGCGGGAGCTACAATGAGCAGTTCTTC.

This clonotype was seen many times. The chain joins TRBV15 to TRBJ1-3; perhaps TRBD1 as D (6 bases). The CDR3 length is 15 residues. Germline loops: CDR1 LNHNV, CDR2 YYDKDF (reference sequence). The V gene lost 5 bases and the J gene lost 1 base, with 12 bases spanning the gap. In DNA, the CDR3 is TGTGCCACCAGCGTTACAGGGCTTTCTGGAAACACCATATATTTT. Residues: CATSVTGLSGNTIYF.

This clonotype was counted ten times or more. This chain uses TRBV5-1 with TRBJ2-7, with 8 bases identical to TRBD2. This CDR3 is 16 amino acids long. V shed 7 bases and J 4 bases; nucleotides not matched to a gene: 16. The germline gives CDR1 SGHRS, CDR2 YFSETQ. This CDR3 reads CASQIDAAGVRYEQYF. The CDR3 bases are TGCGCCAGCCAAATCGATGCAGCGGGAGTTCGGTACGAGCAGTACTTC.

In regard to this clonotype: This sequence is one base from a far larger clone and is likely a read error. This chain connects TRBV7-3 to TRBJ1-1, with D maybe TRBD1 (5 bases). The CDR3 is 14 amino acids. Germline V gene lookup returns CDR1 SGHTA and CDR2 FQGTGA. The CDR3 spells CARSLSGTNTEAFF. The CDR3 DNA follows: TGTGCCAGAAGCTTGTCTGGGACGAACACTGAAGCTTTCTTT.

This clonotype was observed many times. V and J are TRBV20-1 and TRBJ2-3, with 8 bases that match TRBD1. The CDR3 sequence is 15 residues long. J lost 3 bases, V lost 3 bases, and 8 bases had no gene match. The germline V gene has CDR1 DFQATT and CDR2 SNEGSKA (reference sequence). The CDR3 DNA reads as TGCAGTGCTAGTGGGCGGACAGGGAGGACAGATACGCAGTATTTT. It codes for CSASGRTGRTDTQYF.

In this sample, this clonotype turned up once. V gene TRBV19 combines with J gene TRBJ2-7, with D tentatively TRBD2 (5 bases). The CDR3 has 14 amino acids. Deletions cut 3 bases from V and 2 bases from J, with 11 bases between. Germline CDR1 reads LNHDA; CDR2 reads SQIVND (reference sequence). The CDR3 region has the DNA TGTGCCAGTAGTATCGGACTCTCCCCCTACGAGCAGTACTTC. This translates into CASSIGLSPYEQYF.

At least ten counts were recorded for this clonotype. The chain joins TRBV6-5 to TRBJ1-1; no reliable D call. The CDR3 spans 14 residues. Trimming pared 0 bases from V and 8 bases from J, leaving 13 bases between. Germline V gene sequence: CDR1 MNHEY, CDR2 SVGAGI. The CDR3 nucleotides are TGTGCCAGCAGTTACTCGACTCAAGCCCGAGAAGCTTTCTTT. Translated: CASSYSTQAREAFF.